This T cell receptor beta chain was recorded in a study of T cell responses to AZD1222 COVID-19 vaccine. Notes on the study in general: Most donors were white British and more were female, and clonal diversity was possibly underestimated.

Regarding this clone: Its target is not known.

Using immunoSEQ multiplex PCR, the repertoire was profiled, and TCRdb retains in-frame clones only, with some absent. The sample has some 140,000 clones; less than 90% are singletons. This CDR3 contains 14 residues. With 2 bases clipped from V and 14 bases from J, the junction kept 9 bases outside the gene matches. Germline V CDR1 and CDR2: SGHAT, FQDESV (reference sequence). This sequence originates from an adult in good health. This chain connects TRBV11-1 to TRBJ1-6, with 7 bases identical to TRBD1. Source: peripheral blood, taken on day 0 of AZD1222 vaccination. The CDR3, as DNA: TGTGCCAGCAGCTTAACAGGGGCCCGGGAGGCCCTCCACTTT. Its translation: CASSLTGAREALHF.